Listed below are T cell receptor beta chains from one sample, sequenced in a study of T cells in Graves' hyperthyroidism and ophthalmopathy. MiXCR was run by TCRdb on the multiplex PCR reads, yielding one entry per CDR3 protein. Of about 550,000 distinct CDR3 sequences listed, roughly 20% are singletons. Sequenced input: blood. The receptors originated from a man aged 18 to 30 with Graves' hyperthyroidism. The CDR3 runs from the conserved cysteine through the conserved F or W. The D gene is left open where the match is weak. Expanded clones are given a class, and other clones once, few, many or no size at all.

CDR3 DNA: TGTGCCAGCAGGTGGGGGACAGACGGCAATCAGCCCCAGCATTTT; CDR3 protein: CASRWGTDGNQPQHF; J gene: TRBJ1-5; clone size: many; V gene: TRBV6-1; D gene: TRBD1
CDR3 DNA: TGTGCCAGCAGTTACAAGATAGTAGAGACCCAGTACTTC; CDR3 protein: CASSYKIVETQYF; J gene: TRBJ2-5; clone size: many; V gene: TRBV6-2/TRBV6-3; D gene: -
CDR3 DNA: TGCAGTGCTAGATTGGACAGGGGCGCGATAGGCTACACCTTC; CDR3 protein: CSARLDRGAIGYTF; J gene: TRBJ1-2; clone size: many; V gene: TRBV20-1; D gene: TRBD1
CDR3 DNA: TGTGCCAGCAGCTTAGAACCGACTCCCACAGGCGAGCAGTACTTC; CDR3 protein: CASSLEPTPTGEQYF; J gene: TRBJ2-7; clone size: many; V gene: TRBV11-3; D gene: -
CDR3 DNA: TGTGCCAGCAGTTTATCCCACGGCATGAACACTGAAGCTTTCTTT; CDR3 protein: CASSLSHGMNTEAFF; J gene: TRBJ1-1; clone size: -; V gene: TRBV28; D gene: -
CDR3 DNA: TGCAGCGTGACCCTTCTAACGACAGTTGACTATGGCTACACCTTC; CDR3 protein: CSVTLLTTVDYGYTF; J gene: TRBJ1-2; clone size: many; V gene: TRBV29-1; D gene: -
CDR3 DNA: TGCGCCAGTGGAAGGGAGGTGAACACTGAAGCTTTCTTT; CDR3 protein: CASGREVNTEAFF; J gene: TRBJ1-1; clone size: many; V gene: TRBV5-1; D gene: -
CDR3 DNA: TGCAGCGTTGAAGATCAGGGGCAGCCGGAAGCTTTCTTT; CDR3 protein: CSVEDQGQPEAFF; J gene: TRBJ1-1; clone size: many; V gene: TRBV29-1; D gene: -
CDR3 DNA: TGTGCCAGCGGCTCCTTTAGGGGGAAACACACCGGGGAGCTGTTTTTT; CDR3 protein: CASGSFRGKHTGELFF; J gene: TRBJ2-2; clone size: few; V gene: TRBV11-2; D gene: -
CDR3 DNA: TGTGCCAGCAACGGACGACCGAACACTGAAGCTTTCTTT; CDR3 protein: CASNGRPNTEAFF; J gene: TRBJ1-1; clone size: many; V gene: TRBV12-3/TRBV12-4; D gene: -
CDR3 DNA: TGCAGTGCCCAGCGGGGAGATTACGAGCAGTACTTC; CDR3 protein: CSAQRGDYEQYF; J gene: TRBJ2-7; clone size: -; V gene: TRBV20-1; D gene: TRBD2
CDR3 DNA: TGTGCCAGCAGCTCAAACAGGGTCCTCCACGAGCAGTACTTC; CDR3 protein: CASSSNRVLHEQYF; J gene: TRBJ2-7; clone size: -; V gene: TRBV5-6; D gene: -
CDR3 DNA: TGTGCCACCATGGCGACAGTCTTGAACACTGAAGCTTTCTTT; CDR3 protein: CATMATVLNTEAFF; J gene: TRBJ1-1; clone size: -; V gene: TRBV15; D gene: -
CDR3 DNA: TGTGCCAGCAGTGAATGGGACACCTACGGGAGCAATCAGCCCCAGCATTTT; CDR3 protein: CASSEWDTYGSNQPQHF; J gene: TRBJ1-5; clone size: many; V gene: TRBV6-1; D gene: -
CDR3 DNA: TGCGCCAGCAGCCAACACCCCAGGGGGAGTAGCAATCAGCCCCAGCATTTT; CDR3 protein: CASSQHPRGSSNQPQHF; J gene: TRBJ1-5; clone size: -; V gene: TRBV4-1; D gene: TRBD1
CDR3 DNA: TGTGCCAGTCAGTATGGTCCCAACAAAGCTTTCTTT; CDR3 protein: CASQYGPNKAFF; J gene: TRBJ1-1; clone size: many; V gene: TRBV19; D gene: -
CDR3 DNA: TGTGCCAGCAGCCAAGATTCAGGGGGCCCCTACGAGCAGTACTTC; CDR3 protein: CASSQDSGGPYEQYF; J gene: TRBJ2-7; clone size: -; V gene: TRBV3-1; D gene: TRBD1
CDR3 DNA: TGCGCCAGCAGCTTGGTCCGAGGACTAGCGGGAGGGGGCCAATCCTACGAGCAGTACTTC; CDR3 protein: CASSLVRGLAGGGQSYEQYF; J gene: TRBJ2-7; clone size: -; V gene: TRBV5-1; D gene: TRBD2
CDR3 DNA: TGTGCCAGCAGTTTCCGGACCGAAGTAGGGGAGCTGTTTTTT; CDR3 protein: CASSFRTEVGELFF; J gene: TRBJ2-2; clone size: -; V gene: TRBV12-3/TRBV12-4; D gene: -
CDR3 DNA: TGTGCCAGCAGTGCAGCCTGGACAGGGGATGGCTACACCTTC; CDR3 protein: CASSAAWTGDGYTF; J gene: TRBJ1-2; clone size: -; V gene: TRBV25-1; D gene: TRBD1
CDR3 DNA: TGTGCCAGCTTTGACCCCCTCCAAGAGACCCAGTACTTC; CDR3 protein: CASFDPLQETQYF; J gene: TRBJ2-5; clone size: many; V gene: TRBV11-2; D gene: -
CDR3 DNA: TGTGCCAGTAGCGGGACAGGGGCTACCAATCAGCCCCAGCATTTT; CDR3 protein: CASSGTGATNQPQHF; J gene: TRBJ1-5; clone size: -; V gene: TRBV19; D gene: TRBD1
CDR3 DNA: TGCAGTGCTACGGACCGGGCCCCCGAAGTCAACGAGCAGTACTTT; CDR3 protein: CSATDRAPEVNEQYF; J gene: TRBJ2-7; clone size: few; V gene: TRBV20-1; D gene: -
CDR3 DNA: TGTGCCAGCAGTCCCGTTTTAGACCCTGGGAACACCATATATTTT; CDR3 protein: CASSPVLDPGNTIYF; J gene: TRBJ1-3; clone size: -; V gene: TRBV12-3/TRBV12-4; D gene: -
CDR3 DNA: TGTGCCAGCAGCTCACTCGGACACCAGATCTATGGCTACACCTTC; CDR3 protein: CASSSLGHQIYGYTF; J gene: TRBJ1-2; clone size: many; V gene: TRBV7-9; D gene: -
CDR3 DNA: TGCAGCGCCTTGGACGGCATGAACACTGAAGCTTTCTTT; CDR3 protein: CSALDGMNTEAFF; J gene: TRBJ1-1; clone size: many; V gene: TRBV29-1; D gene: -
CDR3 DNA: TGTGCCAGCAGTGAGGAAAGGGGCGCGGGCTATGGCTACACCTTC; CDR3 protein: CASSEERGAGYGYTF; J gene: TRBJ1-2; clone size: -; V gene: TRBV6-1; D gene: -
CDR3 DNA: TGTGCCACCCAGGTAGACGCGAACACCGGGGAGCTGTTTTTT; CDR3 protein: CATQVDANTGELFF; J gene: TRBJ2-2; clone size: many; V gene: TRBV15; D gene: -
CDR3 DNA: TGTGCCAGCAGTGAAGCGGCCCACGGACTCTCTGGAAACACCATATATTTT; CDR3 protein: CASSEAAHGLSGNTIYF; J gene: TRBJ1-3; clone size: many; V gene: TRBV2; D gene: -
CDR3 DNA: TGTGCCAGCAGCCCGAAGGGGACAGGGGGCCCCTACACCTTC; CDR3 protein: CASSPKGTGGPYTF; J gene: TRBJ1-2; clone size: many; V gene: TRBV12-3/TRBV12-4; D gene: TRBD1
CDR3 DNA: TGTGCCAGCAGCTTAGTGAGACAGGGTTTGGCTGAAGCTTTCTTT; CDR3 protein: CASSLVRQGLAEAFF; J gene: TRBJ1-1; clone size: many; V gene: TRBV7-6; D gene: TRBD1
CDR3 DNA: TGTGCCAGCAGTTGGAGGGAGAATCAGCCCCAGCATTTT; CDR3 protein: CASSWRENQPQHF; J gene: TRBJ1-5; clone size: -; V gene: TRBV12-3/TRBV12-4; D gene: -
CDR3 DNA: TGCGCCAGCAGCAAGGGGGACAGACCGGATCAGCCCCAGCATTTT; CDR3 protein: CASSKGDRPDQPQHF; J gene: TRBJ1-5; clone size: many; V gene: TRBV5-1; D gene: TRBD1
CDR3 DNA: TGTGCCAGCAGCTTAGGACGGAGAAGCTCCTTAGGGGTGAACACTGAAGCTTTCTTT; CDR3 protein: CASSLGRRSSLGVNTEAFF; J gene: TRBJ1-1; clone size: -; V gene: TRBV11-2; D gene: -
CDR3 DNA: TGTGCCAGCAGTTTAGAAAGGGGTTCTGGAAACACCATATATTTT; CDR3 protein: CASSLERGSGNTIYF; J gene: TRBJ1-3; clone size: many; V gene: TRBV28; D gene: -
CDR3 DNA: TGCGCCAGCAGCTGGGGACAGTACCAAGAGACCCAGTACTTC; CDR3 protein: CASSWGQYQETQYF; J gene: TRBJ2-5; clone size: -; V gene: TRBV5-1; D gene: TRBD1
CDR3 DNA: TGCGCCAGCAGCTCCCAGGGGGTGGAAGAGCAGTACTTC; CDR3 protein: CASSSQGVEEQYF; J gene: TRBJ2-7; clone size: many; V gene: TRBV5-1; D gene: TRBD1
CDR3 DNA: TGTGCCAGCAGCCAAAACTCGCGCGGAAACACCATATATTTT; CDR3 protein: CASSQNSRGNTIYF; J gene: TRBJ1-3; clone size: -; V gene: TRBV3-1; D gene: -
CDR3 DNA: TGTGCCAGCAGGGCGGACAGGGGAAACAGTCAGCCCCAGCATTTT; CDR3 protein: CASRADRGNSQPQHF; J gene: TRBJ1-5; clone size: many; V gene: TRBV2; D gene: TRBD1
CDR3 DNA: TGTGCCAGCAGCCCACCAGGGGTCGGGCAAGAGACCCAGTACTTC; CDR3 protein: CASSPPGVGQETQYF; J gene: TRBJ2-5; clone size: -; V gene: TRBV7-9; D gene: -
CDR3 DNA: TGTGCCAGCAGTCCGTCGACAGGCGTGTCAGCTTTCTTT; CDR3 protein: CASSPSTGVSAFF; J gene: TRBJ1-1; clone size: many; V gene: TRBV12-3/TRBV12-4; D gene: -
CDR3 DNA: TGTGCCAGCAGCTCCGAGGGGAGACTCTATGGCTACACCTTC; CDR3 protein: CASSSEGRLYGYTF; J gene: TRBJ1-2; clone size: many; V gene: TRBV6-5; D gene: -
CDR3 DNA: TGCGCCAGCAGCTTGGTCCCAGGGTGGGACTACACCTTC; CDR3 protein: CASSLVPGWDYTF; J gene: TRBJ1-2; clone size: many; V gene: TRBV5-1; D gene: -
CDR3 DNA: TGTGCCAGCAGCCAAGACAGGGGTTCCGTCTACGAGCAGTACTTC; CDR3 protein: CASSQDRGSVYEQYF; J gene: TRBJ2-7; clone size: -; V gene: TRBV14; D gene: -
CDR3 DNA: TGTGCCAGTAGTTGGGACAGGGATAGCAATCAGCCCCAGCATTTT; CDR3 protein: CASSWDRDSNQPQHF; J gene: TRBJ1-5; clone size: many; V gene: TRBV19; D gene: TRBD1
CDR3 DNA: TGCGCCAGCAGCTTTACGACAGGCATGGACACCGGGGAGCTGTTTTTT; CDR3 protein: CASSFTTGMDTGELFF; J gene: TRBJ2-2; clone size: many; V gene: TRBV5-1; D gene: -
CDR3 DNA: TGTGCCAGCAGCTTCCGGGACGGGACCTACGAGCAGTACTTC; CDR3 protein: CASSFRDGTYEQYF; J gene: TRBJ2-7; clone size: -; V gene: TRBV13; D gene: -
CDR3 DNA: TGCGCCAGCAGTGAGGCAGGGGGAGGAACTGAAGCTTTCTTT; CDR3 protein: CASSEAGGGTEAFF; J gene: TRBJ1-1; clone size: many; V gene: TRBV10-2; D gene: TRBD1
CDR3 DNA: TGTGCCAGTAGTCTCGTGGGACAGAAGAATCAGCCCCAGCATTTT; CDR3 protein: CASSLVGQKNQPQHF; J gene: TRBJ1-5; clone size: many; V gene: TRBV19; D gene: TRBD1
CDR3 DNA: TGTGCCAGCAGGTCGGGACACCGTTCTGGAAACACCATATATTTT; CDR3 protein: CASRSGHRSGNTIYF; J gene: TRBJ1-3; clone size: many; V gene: TRBV2; D gene: -